The 28 T cell receptor beta chains below were found in one sample sequenced in a study of CD8 T cells in Susac syndrome. Random hexamers were used to reverse transcribe 0.5 to 1 ug of RNA. TCRdb redid the calling of the immunoSEQ multiplex PCR reads with MiXCR, one entry per CDR3 protein. The sample lists around 280,000 distinct CDR3 sequences; around 90% were seen once. Sequences were obtained from CD4+ T cells from PBMCs. The receptors were gathered from a human donor with multiple sclerosis.

The gene calls are TRBV7-9 and TRBJ2-5; D call uncertain. CDR3 length: 17 residues. Trimming removed 4 bases from V and 1 base from J, with 19 bases in between. Looked up from germline, CDR1 is SEHNR and CDR2 is FQNEAQ (reference sequence). The CDR3 bases are TGTGCCAGCAGCTCCTCCGGTCGTGGGTCCAGCCAAGAGACCCAGTACTTC. It encodes CASSSSGRGSSQETQYF.

The chain is built from TRBV28 and TRBJ2-7, with TRBD2 matching 12 bases. With 6 bases clipped from V and 5 bases from J, the junction kept 14 bases outside the gene matches. The V gene's germline CDR1 is MDHEN and CDR2 SYDVKM. The CDR3 runs 17 residues. DNA of the CDR3: TGTGCCAGCAGCGAGACCCGGACTAGCGGGGAAACGCACGAGCAGTACTTC. Its protein is CASSETRTSGETHEQYF.

This chain uses TRBV6-6 with TRBJ1-4; the match to TRBD1 covers 8 bases. CDR1 is MNHNY and CDR2 is SVGAGI in the germline V gene (reference sequence). CDR3 length: 14 amino acids. With 2 bases clipped from V and 10 bases from J, the junction kept 6 bases outside the gene matches. For the CDR3, the DNA is TGTGCCAGCAGTTACCGGGACAGGACAGGAAAACTGTTTTTT. Its protein product is CASSYRDRTGKLFF.

The chain combines TRBV6-2 or TRBV6-3 with TRBJ2-2; 10 positions agree with TRBD2. Germline CDR1 MNHEY, CDR2 SVGEGT. The CDR3 has 18 residues. V was clipped by 0 bases and J by 3 bases; unmatched bases: 7. The CDR3 is CASSYSTSGRRDTGELFF. The CDR3 region has the DNA TGTGCCAGCAGTTACTCGACTAGCGGGCGGAGAGACACCGGGGAGCTGTTTTTT.

The chain combines TRBV7-3 with TRBJ2-7; 11 bases are a match to TRBD2. V shed 2 bases and J 4 bases; nucleotides not matched to a gene: 10. This CDR3 region has 17 residues. From germline, CDR1 is SGHTA and CDR2 FQGTGA. CDR3 loop: CASSLSASGRRWYEQYF. CDR3 coding DNA: TGTGCCAGCAGCTTATCGGCTAGCGGGAGGAGGTGGTACGAGCAGTACTTC.

This clonotype was seen a single time. This chain connects TRBV9 to TRBJ1-1; perhaps TRBD1 as D (5 bases). The CDR3 totals 14 residues. The V and J ends lost 0 bases and 4 bases respectively, with 10 bases between them. Germline CDR1 and CDR2: SGDLS and YYNGEE. CDR3 region: CASSVGGTATEAFF. DNA of the CDR3: TGTGCCAGCAGCGTAGGGGGGACGGCCACTGAAGCTTTCTTT.

This chain uses TRBV7-8 with TRBJ1-2; possibly TRBD1 for D (5 bases). The CDR3 spans 20 residues. Trimming shortened V by 5 bases and J by 0 bases, and 28 bases separated the two germline ends. CDR1 and CDR2 (germline): SGHVS, FQNEAQ. The CDR3 protein is CASSLIRWQGSEEANYGYTF. CDR3 DNA: TGTGCCAGCAGCCTTATTCGGTGGCAGGGTTCCGAAGAAGCTAACTATGGCTACACCTTC.

V usage is TRBV6-5 and J usage is TRBJ2-7; TRBD1 aligns across 10 bases. CDR3 length: 17 amino acids. Losses at the gene ends were 4 bases for V and 0 bases for J; bases not matched to a gene: 9. Germline loops: CDR1 MNHEY, CDR2 SVGAGI. CDR3 residues: CASSSLQRDRGSYEQYF. DNA of the CDR3: TGTGCCAGCAGTTCTCTACAAAGGGACAGGGGCTCCTACGAGCAGTACTTC.

This clonotype was found once. This sequence joins TRBV25-1 and TRBJ1-2, with 9 bases matching TRBD1. Germline CDR1 reads MGHDK; CDR2 reads SYGVNS. J was trimmed by 1 base and V by 4 bases; bases with no gene match: 19. The CDR3 is made up of 20 amino acids. CDR3 coding DNA: TGTGCCAGCAGTGGGCGATCCTCCCCCGGGACAGGGTCAAGTAACTATGGCTACACCTTC. Protein: CASSGRSSPGTGSSNYGYTF.

This chain links TRBV24-1 with TRBJ2-3, with D unclear. CDR1 is KGHDR and CDR2 is SFDVKD in the germline V gene. V was pared by 3 bases and J by 5 bases, with 8 bases between. The length of the CDR3 is 13 residues. CDR3 protein: CATSDTNKDTQYF. The CDR3 coding sequence is TGTGCCACCAGTGATACGAACAAAGATACGCAGTATTTT.

J is TRBJ2-1 and V is TRBV20-1; 8 nucleotides line up with TRBD2. With V trimmed by 3 bases and J by 2 bases, 6 bases remained unmatched. The CDR3 contains 15 residues. Germline V gives CDR1 DFQATT, CDR2 SNEGSKA (reference sequence). The CDR3 loop is CSASALAGTYNEQFF. CDR3 DNA sequence: TGCAGTGCTAGTGCCCTAGCGGGCACCTACAATGAGCAGTTCTTC.

This chain uses TRBV11-3 with TRBJ2-7; 9 bases agree with TRBD2. The J segment lost 4 bases and the V segment lost 2 bases, leaving 9 bases of the junction unmatched. Germline CDR1 is SGHNT and CDR2 is YENEEA. The CDR3 length is 16 residues. The CDR3 reads CASSLRPSGEGYEQYF. The DNA for the CDR3 is TGTGCCAGCAGCTTAAGGCCTAGCGGGGAGGGGTACGAGCAGTACTTC.

The gene calls are TRBV12-3 or TRBV12-4 and TRBJ1-5; weak D call: TRBD1 (5 bases). This CDR3 contains 15 residues. V was shortened by 0 bases and J by 6 bases, with 12 bases between the two germline ends. DNA for the CDR3: TGTGCCAGCAGTTTAGCGGCGACAGTGGGTCAGCCCCAGCATTTT. Protein product: CASSLAATVGQPQHF.

CDR3 DNA: TGTGCCAGCGGAAAGTTCGGACTAGCGGGAACAGATACGCAGTATTTT. Translated, it gives CASGKFGLAGTDTQYF. The V gene is TRBV2, the J gene TRBJ2-3; 12 bases map to TRBD2. The V segment lost 8 bases and the J segment 3 bases; nucleotides outside the gene matches: 9. CDR3 length equals 16 residues. CDR1 is SNHLY, CDR2 FYNNEI, per germline.

This chain uses TRBV20-1 with TRBJ1-5, with D possibly being TRBD1 (5 bases). This CDR3 has 14 residues. Germline V CDR1 and CDR2: DFQATT, SNEGSKA (reference sequence). The germline V and J ends were trimmed by 0 bases and 7 bases, with 13 bases remaining between them. For the CDR3, the DNA is TGCAGTGCTAGAGATCGGACATCAGCACAGCCCCAGCATTTT. Protein: CSARDRTSAQPQHF.

This clonotype was seen once. This chain uses TRBV29-1 with TRBJ1-1; 10 positions match TRBD1. Trimming at V came to 6 bases and at J to 0 bases, leaving 10 bases not matched to a gene. Per the germline V gene, CDR1 is SQVTM and CDR2 is ANQGSEA. This CDR3 is built from 16 residues. CDR3 loop: CSVRLRQGALNTEAFF. The CDR3 DNA reads as TGCAGCGTGCGACTTAGACAGGGGGCCCTGAACACTGAAGCTTTCTTT.

The rearrangement joins TRBV29-1 to TRBJ2-7, with 7 bases lining up with TRBD2. With 8 bases clipped from V and 7 bases from J, the junction kept 17 bases outside the gene matches. This CDR3 is built from 14 residues. Germline CDR1 SQVTM, CDR2 ANQGSEA. The CDR3 sequence is CSISARGRSGEQYF. The CDR3 bases are TGCAGCATCTCCGCTCGCGGGAGATCGGGGGAGCAGTACTTC.

The chain couples TRBV2 to TRBJ2-2, with D uncertain. Per the germline V gene, CDR1 is SNHLY and CDR2 is FYNNEI. The CDR3 length is 13 residues. Trimming shortened V by 6 bases and J by 4 bases, and 9 bases separated the two germline ends. The CDR3 bases are TGTGCCAGCAGAGAGGACGGCACCGGGGAGCTGTTTTTT. It encodes CASREDGTGELFF. Variable domain in full (rest from reference TRBV2 and TRBJ2-2): EPEVTQTPSHQVTQMGQEVILRCVPISNHLYFYWYRQILGQKVEFLVSFYNNEISEKSEIFDDQFSVERPDGSNFTLKIRSTKLEDSAMYFCASREDGTGELFFGEGSRLTVL.

V usage is TRBV29-1 and J usage is TRBJ1-1; D is undetermined. The CDR3 covers 11 residues. Germline assignment: CDR1 SQVTM and CDR2 ANQGSEA. Trimming took 8 bases from V and 1 from J, leaving 8 bases between them. In DNA form, the CDR3 reads TGCAGCTCGCAGGAGAACACTGAAGCTTTCTTT. It yields the protein CSSQENTEAFF.

This rearrangement joins TRBV14 to TRBJ2-3; TRBD2 matches 9 bases. The CDR3 has 17 residues. J was trimmed by 0 bases and V by 2 bases; bases with no gene match: 6. Germline assignment: CDR1 SGHDN and CDR2 FVKESK. Written as DNA, the CDR3 is TGTGCCAGCAGCCAACCGCTAGCGGGATATAGCACAGATACGCAGTATTTT. Protein sequence: CASSQPLAGYSTDTQYF.

The V and J genes are TRBV29-1 and TRBJ2-5; TRBD2 matches 9 bases. Germline V lookup: CDR1 SQVTM, CDR2 ANQGSEA. CDR3 length equals 12 residues. Unmatched junction bases numbered 5, after V lost 7 bases and J lost 5 bases. CDR3 sequence: CSGWAGGETQYF. CDR3 DNA: TGCAGCGGATGGGCGGGAGGGGAGACCCAGTACTTC.

The chain joins TRBV12-3 or TRBV12-4 to TRBJ1-2; 10 bases are a match to TRBD1. The CDR3 extends over 16 amino acids. Losses at the gene ends were 8 bases for V and 7 bases for J; bases not matched to a gene: 16. CDR3 coding DNA: TGTGCCAGCTCCATCTACCCCCGACAGGGGGCAGGTGGCTACACCTTC. This gives the protein CASSIYPRQGAGGYTF.

The chain joins TRBV18 to TRBJ1-3; 9 nucleotides align to TRBD1. The junction had 12 bases not matched to a gene; V was cut back by 4 bases and J by 2 bases. CDR3 length: 18 residues. Per germline, CDR1 KGHSH and CDR2 LQKENI. CDR3 in DNA: TGTGCCAGCTCACACCTAGGACAGGGGACTCGGCCTGGAAACACCATATATTTT. This encodes CASSHLGQGTRPGNTIYF.

V is TRBV10-3 and J is TRBJ2-7, with D possibly being TRBD1 (5 bases). V gave up 1 base and J gave up 3 bases, with 7 bases separating them. The germline V gene has CDR1 ENHRY and CDR2 SYGVKD. The CDR3 has 13 residues. CDR3 nucleotide sequence: TGTGCCATCAGTGAGTTCGACAGCTACGAGCAGTACTTC. It codes for CAISEFDSYEQYF.

The V call is TRBV19, the J call TRBJ2-7; 9 positions match TRBD1. The junction had 8 bases not matched to a gene; V was cut back by 5 bases and J by 3 bases. Germline CDR1 and CDR2: LNHDA and SQIVND (reference sequence). The CDR3 has 15 residues. The CDR3 reads CASSPGGTGSYEQYF. CDR3 nucleotide sequence: TGTGCCAGTAGTCCCGGTGGGACAGGGAGCTACGAGCAGTACTTC.

This chain connects TRBV28 to TRBJ1-2; no definite D call. The V end lost 2 bases, the J end lost 4 bases, and 11 bases lay between the germline ends. The CDR3 has 14 amino acids. Germline V gene sequence: CDR1 MDHEN, CDR2 SYDVKM. The CDR3 region is CASSLEGLRYGYTF. Written as DNA, the CDR3 is TGTGCCAGCAGTTTAGAAGGGCTCCGCTATGGCTACACCTTC.

J is TRBJ2-5 and V is TRBV6-5; TRBD2 matches 13 bases. Germline V gene lookup returns CDR1 MNHEY and CDR2 SVGAGI. The CDR3 spans 17 residues. J gave up 4 bases and V 4 bases, and 9 bases lay outside the gene matches. In DNA form, the CDR3 reads TGTGCCAGCAGTTCGTCCCTACTAGCGGGGGGGAGAGAGACCCAGTACTTC. Residues: CASSSSLLAGGRETQYF.

The chain has TRBV19 and TRBJ2-2; perhaps TRBD1 as D (6 bases). The germline gives CDR1 LNHDA, CDR2 SQIVND (reference sequence). V was cut by 5 bases and J by 5 bases, with 12 bases left in between. This CDR3 spans 14 amino acids. The CDR3 region is CASSDLGATGELFF. CDR3 nucleotide sequence: TGTGCCAGTAGTGATCTGGGGGCGACCGGGGAGCTGTTTTTT.